Sequencing of this T cell receptor beta chain was carried out in a study of T cell responses to AZD1222 COVID-19 vaccine (dated by TCRdb to about 2021). With regard to the full study: AZD1222 recipients given second doses at about 4 weeks or at about 12 weeks were pooled, since spike-specific TCR depth and breadth were not found to differ between the two schedules. Trial participants were enrolled by age into subgroups of 18-55, 56-69 and 70-plus years, and around 150, 29 and 61 TCR-sequenced participants, respectively, were included in these subgroups. A total of 230 to 250 trial participants underwent TCR sequencing, of whom nearly 210 received two doses of AZD1222 and roughly 25 received two doses of the MenACWY control vaccine. Points the paper makes about the study in general: Because no day 14 peak-response samples were available, repertoires were characterized only after the peak T cell response. Spike-specific TCR breadth and depth rose significantly after two AZD1222 doses compared with day 0 and with MenACWY recipients. In the small 56-69-year group, the increase in depth fell short of significance, most likely because of low power. Participants were mostly white British and included more females than males, and it was suggested by the authors that clonal diversity may have been underestimated. CD4 TCRs associated with the vaccine covered the entire spike protein, and the dominant responses were in regions 160-218 and 743-854. Conclusions about previously exposed vaccinees are limited because only a handful of AZD1222 recipients were SARS-CoV-2 seropositive at baseline. Nearly half of unique spike-specific TCRs reportedly recognized epitopes outside regions mutated in the B.1.351 and B.1.1.7 variants.

Interpreted using the paper, the time point label stands for: baseline before first vaccination. Vaccinee samples came from UK trials COV001 and COV002, including a single-blind randomized controlled phase 2/3 trial of AZD1222 (ChAdOx1 nCoV-19) in healthy adults. Trial participant PBMC samples were collected at day 0 and day 28 after the second dose for TCRbeta chain sequencing. In the case of this clone: Its cognate antigen has yet to be identified. No quality values exist for individual bases; no much larger clone is one base distant.

Deletion took 0 bases off V and 7 bases off J, with a span of 6 bases between the germline ends. The cysteine opens and the phenylalanine closes a CDR3 of 13 amino acids. The CDR3 DNA has 39 bases and is translated from base 1. Sequences MNHEY (CDR1) and SVGAGI (CDR2) are obtained from the germline V gene. The CDR3 regions of human TCRbeta chains were subjected to immunosequencing. For the original study's pipeline: Repertoire TCRs were checked for matches against a reference library of SARS-CoV-2-specific TCRs that had been generated using the MIRA antigen-specificity platform. Breadth was defined as the fraction of unique TCRs that were SARS-CoV-2-associated. Depth was defined as the fraction of total T cells that were SARS-CoV-2-associated. Using the MIRA data, each spike-specific TCR was mapped to the spike region that the TCR reacts to and placed in a CD4 or CD8 class. Log10-transformed breadth and depth values were compared by one-way ANOVA with Sidak's multiple comparisons tests. TCRdb re-hosts the immuneACCESS table, in-frame sequences only. Its copies lack some clones; in the studies checked, an unresolved V gene accounts for under half of them, and the cause for the rest is not known. V, J and clone size derive from that table, while D and trimming were established from the DNA sequence. The sample table holds about 130,000 clones, of which 85% to 90% were seen once. 1.5% to 2% of the sample comes from the top ten.

This chain joins TRBV6-5 to TRBJ2-2; too little of a D gene remains to name it. The source of this sequence is an adult in good health. Material: peripheral blood, obtained on day 0 of AZD1222 vaccination. The CDR3 corresponds to CASSYSGDGELFF. The sequenced DNA is TGTGCCAGCAGTTACTCTGGCGACGGGGAGCTGTTTTTT.